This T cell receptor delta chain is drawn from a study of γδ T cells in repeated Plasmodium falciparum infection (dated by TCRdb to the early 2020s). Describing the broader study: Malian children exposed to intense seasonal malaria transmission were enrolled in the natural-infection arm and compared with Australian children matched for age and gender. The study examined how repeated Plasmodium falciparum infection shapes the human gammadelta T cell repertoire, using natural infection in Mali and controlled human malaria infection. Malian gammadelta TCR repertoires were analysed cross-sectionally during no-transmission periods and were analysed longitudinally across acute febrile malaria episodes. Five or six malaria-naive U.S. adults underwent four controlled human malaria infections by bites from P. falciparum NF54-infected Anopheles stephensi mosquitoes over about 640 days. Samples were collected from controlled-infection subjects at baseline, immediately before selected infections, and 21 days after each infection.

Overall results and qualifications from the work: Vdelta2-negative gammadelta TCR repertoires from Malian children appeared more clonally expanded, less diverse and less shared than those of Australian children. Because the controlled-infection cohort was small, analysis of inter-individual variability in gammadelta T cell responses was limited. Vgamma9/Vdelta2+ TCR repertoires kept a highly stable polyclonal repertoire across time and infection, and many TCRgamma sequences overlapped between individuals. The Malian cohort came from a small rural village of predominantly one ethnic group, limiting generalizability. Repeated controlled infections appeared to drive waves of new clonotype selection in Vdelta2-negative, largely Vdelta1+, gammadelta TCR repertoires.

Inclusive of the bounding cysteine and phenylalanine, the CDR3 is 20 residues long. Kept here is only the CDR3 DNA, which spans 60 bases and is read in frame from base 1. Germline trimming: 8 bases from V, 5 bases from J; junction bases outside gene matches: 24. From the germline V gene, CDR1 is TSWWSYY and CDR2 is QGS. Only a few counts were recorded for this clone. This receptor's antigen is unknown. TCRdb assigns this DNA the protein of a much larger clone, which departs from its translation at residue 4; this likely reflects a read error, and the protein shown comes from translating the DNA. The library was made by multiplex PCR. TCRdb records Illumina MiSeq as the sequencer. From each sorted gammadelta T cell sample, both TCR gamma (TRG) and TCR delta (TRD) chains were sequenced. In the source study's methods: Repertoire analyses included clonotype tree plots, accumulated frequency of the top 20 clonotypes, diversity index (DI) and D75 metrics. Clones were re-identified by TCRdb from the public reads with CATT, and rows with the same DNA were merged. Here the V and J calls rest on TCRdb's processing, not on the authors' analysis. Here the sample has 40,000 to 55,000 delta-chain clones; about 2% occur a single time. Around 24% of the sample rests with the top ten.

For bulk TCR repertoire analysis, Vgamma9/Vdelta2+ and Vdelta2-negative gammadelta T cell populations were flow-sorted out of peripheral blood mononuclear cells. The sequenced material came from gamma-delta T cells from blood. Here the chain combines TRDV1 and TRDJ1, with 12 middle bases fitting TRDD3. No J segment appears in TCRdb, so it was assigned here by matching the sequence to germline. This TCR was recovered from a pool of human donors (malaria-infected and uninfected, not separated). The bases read TGTGCTCTTAGGAGAGGGAAGACCCCCTGGACTGGGGGATACCGAGATAAACTCATCTTT. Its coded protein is CALRRGKTPWTGGYRDKLIF.